Listed below are T cell receptor beta chains from one sample, sequenced in a study of neurological immune-mediated disorders. TCRdb re-called the 5' RACE reads with MiXCR, one entry per CDR3 protein. The repertoire has 70,000 to 95,000 distinct CDR3 sequences, around 13% of them found once; the top ten carry about 5%. Sample: PBMCs. The receptors were gathered from a female donor with HTLV-1-associated myelopathy (HAM/TSP). CDR3s include the opening cysteine and the closing phenylalanine or tryptophan. Clone size appears in some rows only: once, few, many, or a class for an expanded clone.

TRBV29-1	TRBJ2-7	many	CSVEVPTGGMYEQYF
TRBV2	TRBJ1-5	-	CASSEARPDQPQHF
TRBV6-5	TRBJ2-1	many	CASSLSRGPTHEQFF
TRBV20-1	TRBJ2-1	many	CSYLAGGLGYNEQFF
TRBV5-1	TRBJ2-7	many	CASSPDSGSSYEQYF
TRBV20-1	TRBJ1-6	many	CSASRQSGNSPLHF
TRBV5-1	TRBJ1-4	many	CASSSTGGSTNEKLFF
TRBV7-9	TRBJ1-5	many	CASSLWTGEGQPQHF
TRBV12-5	TRBJ1-6	many	CASGREQRSPLHF
TRBV5-1	TRBJ2-1	many	CASSLGRRREYNEQFF